The clone carrying this T cell receptor beta chain was observed a handful of times. Using its own MiXCR run on the RT-PCR reads, TCRdb lists one record per CDR3 protein. The table lists 650,000 to 800,000 distinct CDR3 sequences, approximately 14% of them singletons. The CDR3 runs to 14 residues. Trimming took off 4 bases at V and 7 bases at J, with 14 bases between the two ends. This clonotype originated in a female donor in good health, serving as a healthy control. Source material: memory CD4+ T cells from blood. The chain links TRBV12-3 or TRBV12-4 to TRBJ1-5, with D possibly matching TRBD1 (5 bases). CDR3 nucleotide sequence: TGTGCCAGCAGTTCAGGGTCCTCATCACAGCCCCAGCATTTT. Amino acids: CASSSGSSSQPQHF.